The text below deals with one TCR beta chain. Its antigen remains unidentified. With 4 bases removed from V and 1 base from J, the gap between germline ends came to 18 bases. Germline V lookup: CDR1 SGHDT, CDR2 YYEEEE. The CDR3 has 17 amino acids. This sample was included in a study of T cell repertoires in cytomegalovirus infection. About the study: TCR beta signatures that were public indicated CMV infection and matching HLA type.

TCRdb re-derived calls from the reads in MiXCR, one entry per CDR3 protein. The repertoire has 110,000 to 150,000 distinct CDR3 sequences, 30% to 40% of them found once; the top ten carry around half. Points from the study as a whole: HLA-C-restricted, CMV-specific TCR beta clonotypes were dominant ex vivo. Carriers of CMV plus the relevant HLA were identified by cumulative public TCR beta family frequency.

The sample consisted of CD8+ T cells from cultured PBMCs, taken from culture after CMV antigen stimulation. The receptor comes from a human donor in good health (CMV status not recorded). Some clones in this sample may be carry-over from other donors' samples. The V and J genes are TRBV5-6 and TRBJ2-1; D possibly corresponds to TRBD2 (5 bases). CDR3 protein: CASSPISGWESYNEQFF. The CDR3 region has the DNA TGTGCCAGCAGCCCCATATCCGGGTGGGAGTCCTACAATGAGCAGTTCTTC.